The 23 T cell receptor beta chains below come from one sample, sequenced in a study of blood T cell repertoires in COVID-19. Measured with immunoSEQ multiplex PCR; TCRdb has only the in-frame clones, and not every one. The table lists approximately 150,000 clones, around 88% of them singletons, with roughly a fifth in the top ten. The sequenced sample was peripheral blood. The receptors stem from a woman between 70 and 85 years old who had recovered from COVID-19.

The V call is TRBV7-2, the J call TRBJ2-4, with TRBD1 matching 8 bases. The CDR3 runs 17 residues. V trimming: 1 base; J trimming: 2 bases; junction bases outside the gene matches: 7. Germline CDR1 and CDR2: SGHTA and FQGNSA. The CDR3 protein is CASSLGGTGRTKNIQYF. The CDR3 nucleotides are TGTGCCAGCAGCTTAGGCGGGACAGGCCGAACCAAAAACATTCAGTACTTC.

V and J are TRBV18 and TRBJ2-7; 8 positions agree with TRBD2. Germline V lookup: CDR1 KGHSH, CDR2 LQKENI. The trim removed 3 bases at V and 1 base at J, leaving 5 bases unmatched. This CDR3 has 15 amino acids. The CDR3 loop reads CASSPGLAGSYEQYF. The CDR3, as DNA: TGTGCCAGCTCACCCGGGCTAGCGGGTTCCTACGAGCAGTACTTC.

The genes are TRBV21-1 and TRBJ2-3; the DNA was not used to check the table's D call, TRBD2. TRBV21-1 counts as a pseudogene. The CDR3 is 13 amino acids. The DNA for the CDR3 is TGTGCCAGCGGGACTAGCACAGTGGATACGCAGTATTTT. As protein: CASGTSTVDTQYF.

The gene calls are TRBV4-1 and TRBJ2-7; 10 positions match TRBD1. The V and J ends lost 3 bases and 6 bases, in that order; junction bases with no gene match: 8. The CDR3 contains 15 residues. From germline, CDR1 is MGHRA and CDR2 YSYEKL. The CDR3 sequence is CASSQRQGAAGEQYF. For the CDR3, the DNA is TGCGCCAGCAGCCAGAGACAGGGGGCCGCCGGCGAGCAGTACTTC.

The rearrangement joins TRBV11-2 to TRBJ2-3, with 14 bases matching TRBD2. This CDR3 region has 15 residues. CDR1 SGHAT and CDR2 FQNNGV come from the germline V gene. Germline trimming cut 4 bases from V and 7 bases from J; bases unmatched to any gene: 4. The CDR3 nucleotides read TGTGCCAGCAGCTCGACTAGCGGGGGGGCATATACGCAGTATTTT. Translated, it gives CASSSTSGGAYTQYF.

This sequence joins TRBV2 and TRBJ2-1; no firm D call. CDR1 is SNHLY, CDR2 FYNNEI, per germline. With 11 bases removed from V and 8 bases from J, the gap between germline ends came to 16 bases. This CDR3 has 12 residues. As DNA, the CDR3 is TGTGCCTCGAGGTATGCCGCGGATGAGCAGTTCTTC. It codes for CASRYAADEQFF. Based on the CDR3 plus reference TRBV2 and TRBJ2-1, the full variable domain is EPEVTQTPSHQVTQMGQEVILRCVPISNHLYFYWYRQILGQKVEFLVSFYNNEISEKSEIFDDQFSVERPDGSNFTLKIRSTKLEDSAMYFCASRYAADEQFFGPGTRLTVL.

This chain links TRBV28 with TRBJ1-4; 9 bases are a match to TRBD1. The V gene end was trimmed by 2 bases and the J gene end by 7 bases; junction bases not matched to a gene: 5. Germline lookup yields CDR1 MDHEN and CDR2 SYDVKM. The CDR3 totals 15 residues. The CDR3 spells CASSLPTGGGEKLFF. The CDR3 coding sequence is TGTGCCAGCAGTTTACCGACAGGGGGAGGTGAAAAACTGTTTTTT.

The chain's CDR3 is CASTPGQSSGANVLTF. Here the CDR3 DNA reads TGTGCCAGCACCCCGGGACAGAGCTCTGGGGCCAACGTCCTGACTTTC. The chain combines TRBV5-4 with TRBJ2-6, with 7 bases matching TRBD1. The CDR3 covers 16 residues. Germline V gene lookup returns CDR1 SGHNT and CDR2 YYREEE (reference sequence). V lost 6 bases to trimming and J lost 0 bases; unmatched junction nucleotides: 6.

This chain connects TRBV4-2 to TRBJ2-5; 12 bases agree with TRBD2. The ends lost 1 base at V and 0 bases at J; junction bases unmatched: 6. CDR1 and CDR2 (germline): LGHNA, YNFKEQ. The CDR3 length is 18 residues. This CDR3 reads CASSQGPSGRGDQETQYF. The CDR3 nucleotides are TGTGCCAGCAGCCAAGGTCCTAGCGGGAGGGGGGACCAAGAGACCCAGTACTTC.

The J gene is TRBJ2-3, the V gene TRBV9; TRBD2 matches 12 bases. Germline trimming cut 4 bases from V and 4 bases from J; bases unmatched to any gene: 4. Germline-derived CDR1 and CDR2 are SGDLS and YYNGEE. The CDR3 consists of 15 residues. CDR3 in amino acids: CASSRASGRADTQYF. CDR3 bases: TGTGCCAGCAGCCGAGCTAGCGGGAGGGCAGATACGCAGTATTTT. Using reference TRBV9 and TRBJ2-3 for the parts outside the CDR3, the full variable domain is DSGVTQTPKHLITATGQRVTLRCSPRSGDLSVYWYQQSLDQGLQFLIQYYNGEERAKGNILERFSAQQFPDLHSELNLSSLELGDSALYFCASSRASGRADTQYFGPGTRLTVL.

The CDR3 DNA reads as TGTGCCAGCTCACCCTCGAAGAACAGGGAGACCCAGTACTTC. Its protein product is CASSPSKNRETQYF. The chain joins TRBV18 to TRBJ2-5; a weak D match, TRBD1 (5 bases). Trimming removed 3 bases at V and 5 bases at J, with 13 bases between. The CDR3 loop spans 14 amino acids. Germline V lookup: CDR1 KGHSH, CDR2 LQKENI.

Here the CDR3 reads CASSPASGSWETQYF. In nucleotides, the CDR3 is TGTGCCAGCTCACCAGCTAGCGGGAGTTGGGAGACCCAGTACTTC. This chain joins TRBV18 and TRBJ2-5; TRBD2 aligns across 10 bases. Germline assignment: CDR1 KGHSH and CDR2 LQKENI. The CDR3 has 15 amino acids. The V and J ends lost 2 bases and 5 bases, in that order; junction bases with no gene match: 5.

The rearrangement joins TRBV6-2 or TRBV6-3 to TRBJ1-5; D is unclear. Trimming cost V 6 bases and J 4 bases, with 19 bases left between them. The CDR3 has 16 amino acids. The germline V gene encodes CDR1 MNHEY and CDR2 SVGEGT. The CDR3 loop reads CASSTLISVRNQPQHF. The DNA for the CDR3 is TGTGCCAGCAGCACCCTCATATCAGTTCGTAATCAGCCCCAGCATTTT.

This sequence joins TRBV3-1 (or the pseudogene TRBV3-2) and TRBJ2-5; 7 bases fit TRBD2. CDR3 length: 16 residues. J lost 5 bases, V lost 1 base, and 10 bases had no gene match. The V gene's germline CDR1 is LGHDT and CDR2 YNNKEL (reference sequence). In DNA form, the CDR3 reads TGTGCCAGCAGCCAAGTGGGAGGGAGGGCCGGTGAGACCCAGTACTTC. Translating it yields CASSQVGGRAGETQYF.

The chain couples TRBV7-9 to TRBJ1-1; unclear D gene. Trimming pared 5 bases from V and 8 bases from J, leaving 12 bases between. The CDR3 contains 12 residues. Germline V CDR1 and CDR2: SEHNR, FQNEAQ (reference sequence). CDR3 residues: CASSPQFPEAFF. CDR3 DNA: TGTGCCAGCAGCCCACAATTCCCAGAAGCTTTCTTT.

The genes are TRBV18 and TRBJ2-1, with 8 bases lining up with TRBD1. The V segment lost 1 base and the J segment 15 bases; nucleotides outside the gene matches: 5. This CDR3 is built from 12 residues. Germline values: CDR1 KGHSH, CDR2 LQKENI. The CDR3 nucleotides read TGTGCCAGCTCACCACGACCAGGGACAGGGTTCTTC. Translating it yields CASSPRPGTGFF.

This sequence joins TRBV7-6 and TRBJ2-7; 7 bases align to TRBD2. Trimming at V came to 1 base and at J to 6 bases, leaving 15 bases not matched to a gene. The CDR3 covers 17 residues. Germline V gene data show CDR1 as SGHVS and CDR2 as FNYEAQ. CDR3 DNA: TGTGCCAGCAGCTTAGGAGGTGGAGGCGGGAGAGGGCCCGAGCAGTACTTC. Translated: CASSLGGGGGRGPEQYF.

In the case of this clone: Other DNA sequences of this sample code for an identical CDR3. The chain's CDR3 is CASSPGLAGGREQFF. The CDR3 DNA follows: TGTGCCAGCTCACCGGGACTAGCGGGAGGGCGTGAGCAGTTCTTC. The V call is TRBV18, the J call TRBJ2-1; the match to TRBD2 covers 16 bases. The CDR3 loop spans 15 amino acids. The trim removed 3 bases at V and 9 bases at J, leaving 2 bases unmatched. CDR1 KGHSH and CDR2 LQKENI come from the germline V gene.

This clone appeared a few times. V gene TRBV5-1 combines with J gene TRBJ2-3; D unresolved. Germline V CDR1 and CDR2: SGHRS, YFSETQ. Trimming removed 7 bases from V and 2 bases from J, with 14 bases in between. The CDR3 runs to 14 residues. CDR3 nucleotide sequence: TGCGCCAGCCACGACCCTGGGCCCACAGATACGCAGTATTTT. The encoded protein is CASHDPGPTDTQYF.

The CDR3 is CASRWAGLVDTGELFF. Written as DNA, the CDR3 is TGTGCCAGCAGGTGGGCGGGACTAGTAGACACCGGGGAGCTGTTTTTT. The V and J genes are TRBV27 and TRBJ2-2; TRBD2 agrees at 8 bases. Germline CDR1 and CDR2: MNHEY and SMNVEV (reference sequence). V was pared by 6 bases and J by 3 bases, with 9 bases of the junction left unmatched. The CDR3 covers 16 residues.

V gene TRBV5-4 combines with J gene TRBJ2-5; D is unclear. Germline V gene lookup returns CDR1 SGHNT and CDR2 YYREEE (reference sequence). The CDR3 length is 11 residues. The V gene lost 4 bases and the J gene lost 1 base, with 2 bases spanning the gap. This chain's CDR3 is CASSLQETQYF. As DNA, the CDR3 is TGTGCCAGCAGCCTCCAAGAGACCCAGTACTTC.

The rearrangement links TRBV30 to TRBJ1-5; D not certain. The V gene's germline CDR1 is GTSNPN and CDR2 SVGIG (reference sequence). The length of the CDR3 is 16 residues. Trimming removed 0 bases at V and 9 bases at J, with 21 bases between. As DNA, the CDR3 is TGTGCCTGGAGTGTAAGCACAGAAGAATTGGTTACGCCCCAGCATTTT. Translating it yields CAWSVSTEELVTPQHF.

The V and J genes are TRBV5-1 and TRBJ2-3, with D unclear. Trimming left V 4 bases short and J 2 bases short, with 8 bases between. This CDR3 comprises 13 residues. The germline gives CDR1 SGHRS, CDR2 YFSETQ. DNA of the CDR3: TGCGCCAGCAGCACCAGAACCACAGATACGCAGTATTTT. It yields the protein CASSTRTTDTQYF.